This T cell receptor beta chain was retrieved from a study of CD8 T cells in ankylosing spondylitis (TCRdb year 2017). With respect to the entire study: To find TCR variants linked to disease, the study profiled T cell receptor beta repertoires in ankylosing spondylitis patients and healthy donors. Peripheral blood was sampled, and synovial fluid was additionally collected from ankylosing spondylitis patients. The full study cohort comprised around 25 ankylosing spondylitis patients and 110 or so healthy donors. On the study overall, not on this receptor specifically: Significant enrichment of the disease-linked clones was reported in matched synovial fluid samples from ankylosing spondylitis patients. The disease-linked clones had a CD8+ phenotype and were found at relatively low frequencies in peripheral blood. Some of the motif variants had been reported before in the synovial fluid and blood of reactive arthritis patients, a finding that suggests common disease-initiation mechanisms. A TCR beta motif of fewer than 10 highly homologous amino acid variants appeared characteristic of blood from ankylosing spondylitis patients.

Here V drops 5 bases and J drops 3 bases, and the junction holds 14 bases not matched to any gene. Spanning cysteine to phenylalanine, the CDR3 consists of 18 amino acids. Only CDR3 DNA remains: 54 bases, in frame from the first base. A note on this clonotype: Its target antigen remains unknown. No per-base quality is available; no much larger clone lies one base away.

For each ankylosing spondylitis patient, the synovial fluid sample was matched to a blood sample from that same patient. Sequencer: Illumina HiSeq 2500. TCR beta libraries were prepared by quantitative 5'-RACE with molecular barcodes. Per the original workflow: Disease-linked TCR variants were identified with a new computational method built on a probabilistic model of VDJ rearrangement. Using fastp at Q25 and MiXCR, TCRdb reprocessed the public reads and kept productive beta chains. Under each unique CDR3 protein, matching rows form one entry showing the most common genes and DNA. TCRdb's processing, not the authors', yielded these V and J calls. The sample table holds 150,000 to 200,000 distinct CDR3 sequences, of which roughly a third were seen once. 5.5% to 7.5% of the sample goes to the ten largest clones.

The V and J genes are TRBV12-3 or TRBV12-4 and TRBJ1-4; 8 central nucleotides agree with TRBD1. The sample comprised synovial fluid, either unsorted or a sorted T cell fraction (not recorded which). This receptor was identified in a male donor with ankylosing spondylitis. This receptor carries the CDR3 CASSPTGQGYRANEKLFF. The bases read TGTGCCAGCAGTCCCACCGGACAGGGTTATAGAGCTAATGAAAAACTGTTTTTT.